A selection of T cell receptor beta chains follows, all from one sample in a study of blood T cells in healthy people across ages. MiXCR, run by TCRdb on the 5' RACE reads, gives a single entry per CDR3 protein. The sample consists of approximately 1.5 million distinct CDR3 sequences, approximately 32% of them appearing once. The material sequenced was blood. These receptors originate from a woman aged 25-40 years in good health. Both conserved end residues are part of each CDR3. The D gene is left open where the match is weak. Rows may omit the clone size; those that give it use once, few, many or a size class.

TRBJ2-1 | . | TRBV5-1 | TRBD2 | TGCGCCAGCAGCCTTAGCGGGAGGGCCGACTACAATGAGCAGTTCTTC | CASSLSGRADYNEQFF
TRBJ1-1 | . | TRBV29-1 | . | TGCAGCGTTGATCATTTGAGGCGGCCAGGGGATGACACTGAAGCTTTCTTT | CSVDHLRRPGDDTEAFF
TRBJ2-7 | . | TRBV2 | . | TGTGCCAGGGGCGGGGTCAGAACCTACGAGCAGTACTTC | CARGGVRTYEQYF
TRBJ2-1 | many | TRBV4-1 | TRBD2 | TGCGCCAGCAGTCGAAATACGGGACTAGGAAAGTATGAGCAGTTCTTC | CASSRNTGLGKYEQFF
TRBJ1-6 | . | TRBV21-1 | . | TGTGCCAGCAGGCCCGGCTTTCGTGTGAGGGATTCGAGTTCACCCCTCCACTTT | CASRPGFRVRDSSSPLHF
TRBJ2-5 | few | TRBV3-1 | . | TGTGCCAGCAGCCAATCCGGGGTGGAGACCCAGTACTTC | CASSQSGVETQYF
TRBJ2-1 | . | TRBV12-3/TRBV12-4 | . | TGTGCCAGCAGTTTGAACACTGCCAATGAGCAGTTCTTC | CASSLNTANEQFF
TRBJ1-5 | . | TRBV6-1 | TRBD1 | TGTGCCAGCAGTGAAGCGGTAACAGGGGGCGCAGATCAGCCCCAGCATTTT | CASSEAVTGGADQPQHF
TRBJ2-7 | . | TRBV20-1 | TRBD2 | TGCAGTGCTTCTAAGAGGCTAGCGGGAGAGGTGCAGTACTTC | CSASKRLAGEVQYF
TRBJ1-2 | few | TRBV12-3/TRBV12-4 | . | TGTGCCAGCACTAAGCGGGGATCTGGCTACACCTTC | CASTKRGSGYTF
TRBJ2-7 | . | TRBV6-1 | . | TGTGCCAGCAGTGAACTATTTTACTCCTACGAGCAGTACTTC | CASSELFYSYEQYF
TRBJ2-3 | . | TRBV9 | TRBD2 | TGTGCCAGCAGCAAGGGCGGGAGCCCAGTTACGCAGTATTTT | CASSKGGSPVTQYF
TRBJ2-1 | . | TRBV20-1 | TRBD2 | TGCAGTGCTATCCTACTGGGGCTAGCGGCAAACAATGAGCAGTTCTTC | CSAILLGLAANNEQFF
TRBJ2-2 | few | TRBV7-9 | . | TGTGCCAGCAGCTTAGACCCTAGCCGACCTAACACCGGGGAGCTGTTTTTT | CASSLDPSRPNTGELFF
TRBJ2-2 | . | TRBV5-1 | . | TGCGCCAGCAGCTCGGGTAACACCGGGGAGCGGTTTTTT | CASSSGNTGERFF
TRBJ1-2 | . | TRBV2 | TRBD1 | TGTGCCAGCAGTGACTTTGGGACAGGGGGCTATGGCTACACCTTC | CASSDFGTGGYGYTF
TRBJ2-7 | once | TRBV7-2 | . | TGTGCCAGCAGGTCGGGACGGGGGAAATTCTACGAGCAGTACTTC | CASRSGRGKFYEQYF
TRBJ1-4 | . | TRBV25-1 | . | TGTGCCAGCAGTGAGACCGGCCCCAGGTCTGAAAAACTGTTTTTT | CASSETGPRSEKLFF
TRBJ1-2 | . | TRBV6-2/TRBV6-3 | . | TGTGCCAGCAGTTTCGCTGGCCCGTCCGGGGACGGCTACACCTTC | CASSFAGPSGDGYTF
TRBJ2-1 | few | TRBV12-3/TRBV12-4 | . | TGTGCCAGCAGAGACCTCCGGGATTGGCCCTACAATGAGCAGTTCTTC | CASRDLRDWPYNEQFF
TRBJ2-2 | . | TRBV15 | TRBD2 | TGTGCCACCAGCAGAGCCGGACTAGGAGCCGGGGAGCTGTTTTTT | CATSRAGLGAGELFF
TRBJ1-6 | few | TRBV4-2 | . | TGTGCCAGCAGCCAAGAACTCGACGGATGGTATTCACCCCTCCACTTT | CASSQELDGWYSPLHF
TRBJ1-2 | few | TRBV7-2 | TRBD1 | TGTGCCAGCAGCCCGACAGGGATCGGTGGCTACACCTTC | CASSPTGIGGYTF
TRBJ2-1 | . | TRBV5-1 | TRBD2 | TGCGCCAGCAGCCGGGAGGGGGACGTATACAATGAGCAGTTCTTC | CASSREGDVYNEQFF
TRBJ2-7 | . | TRBV9 | . | TGTGCCAGCAGCTCCCGGGCAACAGACCCCTACGAGCAGTACTTC | CASSSRATDPYEQYF